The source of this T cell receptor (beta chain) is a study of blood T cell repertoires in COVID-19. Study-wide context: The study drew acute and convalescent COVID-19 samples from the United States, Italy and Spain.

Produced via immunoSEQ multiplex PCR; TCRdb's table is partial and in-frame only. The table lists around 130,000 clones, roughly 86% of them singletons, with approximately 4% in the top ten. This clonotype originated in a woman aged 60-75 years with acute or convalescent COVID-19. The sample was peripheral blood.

CDR3 amino acids: CASSVRGSTEAFF. The CDR3 nucleotides are TGTGCCAGCAGTGTTCGGGGATCCACTGAAGCTTTCTTT. The chain employs TRBV25-1 and TRBJ1-1; D unresolved. CDR1 MGHDK and CDR2 SYGVNS come from the germline V gene. The CDR3 loop spans 13 amino acids. V lost 4 bases and J 4 bases, leaving 10 bases between the germline ends.